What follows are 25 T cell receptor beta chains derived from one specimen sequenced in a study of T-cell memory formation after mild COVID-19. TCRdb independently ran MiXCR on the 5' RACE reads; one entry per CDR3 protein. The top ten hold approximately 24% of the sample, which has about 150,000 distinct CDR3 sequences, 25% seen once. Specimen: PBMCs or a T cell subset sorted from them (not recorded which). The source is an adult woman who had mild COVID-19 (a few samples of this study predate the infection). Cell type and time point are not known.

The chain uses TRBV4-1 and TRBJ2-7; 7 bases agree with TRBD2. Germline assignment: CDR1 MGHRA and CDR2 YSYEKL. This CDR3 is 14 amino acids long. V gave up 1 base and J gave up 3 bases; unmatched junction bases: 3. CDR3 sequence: CASSQVGRDYEQYF. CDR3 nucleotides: TGCGCCAGCAGCCAAGTGGGGAGGGACTACGAGCAGTACTTC.

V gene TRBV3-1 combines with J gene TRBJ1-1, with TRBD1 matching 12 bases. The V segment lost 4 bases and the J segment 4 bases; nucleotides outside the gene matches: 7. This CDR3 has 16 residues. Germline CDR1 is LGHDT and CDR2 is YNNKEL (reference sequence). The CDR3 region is CASSPGQGAWGTEAFF. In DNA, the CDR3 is TGTGCCAGCAGCCCGGGACAGGGGGCCTGGGGCACTGAAGCTTTCTTT.

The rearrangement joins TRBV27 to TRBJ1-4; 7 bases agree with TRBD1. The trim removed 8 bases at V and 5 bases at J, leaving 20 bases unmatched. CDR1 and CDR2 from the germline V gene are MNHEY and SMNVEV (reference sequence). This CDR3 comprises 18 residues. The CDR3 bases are TGTGCCAGCCAACCCTTGCGTTTCGGGGGACAGTTAAATGAAAAACTGTTTTTT. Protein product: CASQPLRFGGQLNEKLFF.

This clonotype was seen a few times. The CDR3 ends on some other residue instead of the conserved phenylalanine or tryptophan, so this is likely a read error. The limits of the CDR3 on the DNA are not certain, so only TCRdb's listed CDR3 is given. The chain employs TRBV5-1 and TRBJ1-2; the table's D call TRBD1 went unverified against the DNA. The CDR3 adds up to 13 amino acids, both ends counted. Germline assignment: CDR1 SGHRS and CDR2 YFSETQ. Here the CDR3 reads CASSARQARGGIS.

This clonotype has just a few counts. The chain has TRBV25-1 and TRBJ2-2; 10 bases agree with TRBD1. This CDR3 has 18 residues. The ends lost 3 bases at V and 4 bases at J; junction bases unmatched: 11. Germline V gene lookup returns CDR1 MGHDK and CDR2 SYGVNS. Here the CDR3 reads CASSDPHDRGQRTGELFF. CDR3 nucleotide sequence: TGTGCCAGCAGTGACCCCCACGACAGGGGGCAACGCACCGGGGAGCTGTTTTTT.

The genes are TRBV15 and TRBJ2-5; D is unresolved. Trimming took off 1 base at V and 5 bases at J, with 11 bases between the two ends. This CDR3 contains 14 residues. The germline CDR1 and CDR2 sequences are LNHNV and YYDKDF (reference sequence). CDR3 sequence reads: CATSRGKVVETQYF. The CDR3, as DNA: TGTGCCACCAGCAGAGGAAAGGTTGTGGAGACCCAGTACTTC.

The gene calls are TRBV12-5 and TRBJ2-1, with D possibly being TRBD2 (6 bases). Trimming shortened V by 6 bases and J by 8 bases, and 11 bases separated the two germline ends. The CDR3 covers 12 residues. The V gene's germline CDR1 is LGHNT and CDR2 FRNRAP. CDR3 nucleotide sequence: TGTGCTAGTGGCGGGAGACCCCATGAGCAGTTCTTC. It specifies CASGGRPHEQFF.

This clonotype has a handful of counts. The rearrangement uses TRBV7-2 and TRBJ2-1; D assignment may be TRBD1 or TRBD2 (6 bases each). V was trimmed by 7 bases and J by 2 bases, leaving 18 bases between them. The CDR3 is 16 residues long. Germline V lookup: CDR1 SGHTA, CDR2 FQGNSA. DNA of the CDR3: TGTGCCAGCAAGGGGGTCGGGACTTCAGCCTACAATGAGCAGTTCTTC. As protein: CASKGVGTSAYNEQFF. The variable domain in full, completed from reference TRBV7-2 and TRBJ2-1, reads GAGVSQSPSNKVTEKGKDVELRCDPISGHTALYWYRQSLGQGLEFLIYFQGNSAPDKSGLPSDRFSAERTGGSVSTLTIQRTQQEDSAVYLCASKGVGTSAYNEQFFGPGTRLTVL.

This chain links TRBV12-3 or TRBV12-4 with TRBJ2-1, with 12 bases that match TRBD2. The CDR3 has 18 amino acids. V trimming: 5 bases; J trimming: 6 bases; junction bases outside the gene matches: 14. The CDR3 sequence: CASSHPTRLAGVSNEQFF. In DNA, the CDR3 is TGTGCCAGCAGTCACCCTACCCGACTAGCGGGAGTCAGCAATGAGCAGTTCTTC.

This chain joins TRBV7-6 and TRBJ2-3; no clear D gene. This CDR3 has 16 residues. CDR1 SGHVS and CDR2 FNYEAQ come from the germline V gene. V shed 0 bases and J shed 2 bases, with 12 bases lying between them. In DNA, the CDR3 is TGTGCCAGCAGCTTAGCGTCGCCCCAGATCACAGATACGCAGTATTTT. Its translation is CASSLASPQITDTQYF.

The CDR3, as DNA: TGCAGCGCCGATGGTGGAGGAAACACCATATATTTT. The encoded protein is CSADGGGNTIYF. This chain links TRBV29-1 with TRBJ1-3; D unresolved. This CDR3 is built from 12 residues. V was clipped by 7 bases and J by 4 bases, with 11 bases between them. CDR1 is SQVTM, CDR2 ANQGSEA, per germline.

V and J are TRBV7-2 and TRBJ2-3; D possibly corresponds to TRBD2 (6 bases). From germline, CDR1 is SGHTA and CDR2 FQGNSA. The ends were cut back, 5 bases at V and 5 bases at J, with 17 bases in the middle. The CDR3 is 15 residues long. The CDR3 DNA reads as TGTGCCAGCAGCACCCATTGGGGGGAACGAGATACGCAGTATTTT. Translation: CASSTHWGERDTQYF.

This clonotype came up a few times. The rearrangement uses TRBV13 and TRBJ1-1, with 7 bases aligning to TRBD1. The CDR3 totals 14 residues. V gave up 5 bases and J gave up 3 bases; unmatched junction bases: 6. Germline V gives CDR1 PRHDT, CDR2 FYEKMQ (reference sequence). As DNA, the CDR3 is TGTGCCAGCAGCCAGATCGACAGGGACACTGAAGCTTTCTTT. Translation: CASSQIDRDTEAFF. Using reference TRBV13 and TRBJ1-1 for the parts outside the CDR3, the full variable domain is AAGVIQSPRHLIKEKRETATLKCYPIPRHDTVYWYQQGPGQDPQFLISFYEKMQSDKGSIPDRFSAQQFSDYHSELNMSSLELGDSALYFCASSQIDRDTEAFFGQGTRLTVV.

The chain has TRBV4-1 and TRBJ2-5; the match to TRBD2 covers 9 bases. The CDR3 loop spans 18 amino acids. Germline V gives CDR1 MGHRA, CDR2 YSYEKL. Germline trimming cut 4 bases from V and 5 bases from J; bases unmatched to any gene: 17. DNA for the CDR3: TGCGCCAGCAGCCCGTTCCCCCGGCTAGCGGGGTCTAGGGAGACCCAGTACTTC. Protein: CASSPFPRLAGSRETQYF.

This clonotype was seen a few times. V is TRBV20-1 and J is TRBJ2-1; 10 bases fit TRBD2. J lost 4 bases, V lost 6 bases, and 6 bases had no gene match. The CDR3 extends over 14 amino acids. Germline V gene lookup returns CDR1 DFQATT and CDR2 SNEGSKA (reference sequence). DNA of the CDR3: TGCAGTGCGGCAGGGACTAGCGCATACAATGAGCAGTTCTTC. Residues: CSAAGTSAYNEQFF.

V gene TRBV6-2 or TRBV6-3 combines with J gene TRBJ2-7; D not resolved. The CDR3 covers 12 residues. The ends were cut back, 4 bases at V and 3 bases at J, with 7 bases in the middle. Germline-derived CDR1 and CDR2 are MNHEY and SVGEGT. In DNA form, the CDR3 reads TGTGCCAGCAGTTTCGAGTACTACGAGCAGTACTTC. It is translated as CASSFEYYEQYF.

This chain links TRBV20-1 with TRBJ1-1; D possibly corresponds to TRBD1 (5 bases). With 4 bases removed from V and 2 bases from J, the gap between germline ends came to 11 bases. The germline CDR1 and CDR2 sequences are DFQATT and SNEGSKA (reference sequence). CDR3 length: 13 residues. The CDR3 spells CSATGRINTEAFF. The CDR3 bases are TGCAGTGCTACGGGACGGATTAACACTGAAGCTTTCTTT.

The CDR3 DNA reads TGTGCCAGCAGTTACGGGGTCAGGGGGCTAGACTATGGCTACACCTTC. Encoded protein: CASSYGVRGLDYGYTF. The chain is built from TRBV6-6 and TRBJ1-2; 8 bases agree with TRBD1. V shed 2 bases, J shed 3 bases, and the junction held 8 bases outside the gene matches. Germline assignment: CDR1 MNHNY and CDR2 SVGAGI (reference sequence). There are 16 residues in the CDR3.

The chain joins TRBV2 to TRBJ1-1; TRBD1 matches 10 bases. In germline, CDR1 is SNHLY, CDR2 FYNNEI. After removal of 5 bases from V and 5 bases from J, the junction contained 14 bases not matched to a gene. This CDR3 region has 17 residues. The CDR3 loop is CASSMLTGGVGSTEAFF. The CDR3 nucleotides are TGTGCCAGCAGTATGTTGACAGGGGGCGTAGGGAGTACTGAAGCTTTCTTT.

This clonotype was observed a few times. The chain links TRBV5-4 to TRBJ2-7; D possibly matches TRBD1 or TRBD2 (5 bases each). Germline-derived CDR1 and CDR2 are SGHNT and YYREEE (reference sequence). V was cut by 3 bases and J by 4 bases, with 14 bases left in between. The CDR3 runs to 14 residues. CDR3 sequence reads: CASSSGTLEYEQYF. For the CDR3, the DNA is TGTGCCAGCAGCTCGGGGACCCTCGAATACGAGCAGTACTTC.

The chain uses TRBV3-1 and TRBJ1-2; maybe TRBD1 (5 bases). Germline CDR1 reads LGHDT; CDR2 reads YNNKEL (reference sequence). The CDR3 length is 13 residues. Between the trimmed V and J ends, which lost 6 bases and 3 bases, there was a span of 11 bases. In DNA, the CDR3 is TGTGCCAGCAGGGACGGGACTTACTATGGCTACACCTTC. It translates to CASRDGTYYGYTF.

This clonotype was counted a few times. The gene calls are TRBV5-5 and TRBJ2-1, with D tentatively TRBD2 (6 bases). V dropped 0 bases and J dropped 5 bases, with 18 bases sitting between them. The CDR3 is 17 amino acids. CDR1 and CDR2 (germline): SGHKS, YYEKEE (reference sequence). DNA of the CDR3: TGTGCCAGCAGCTTGGATCTCGGGCTAGCGATTAACAATGAGCAGTTCTTC. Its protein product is CASSLDLGLAINNEQFF.

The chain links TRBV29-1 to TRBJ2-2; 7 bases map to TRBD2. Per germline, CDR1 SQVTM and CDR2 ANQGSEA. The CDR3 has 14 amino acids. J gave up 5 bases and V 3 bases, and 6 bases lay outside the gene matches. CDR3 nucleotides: TGCAGCGTTGAGCTGGGAGGGATTACCGGGGAGCTGTTTTTT. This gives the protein CSVELGGITGELFF.

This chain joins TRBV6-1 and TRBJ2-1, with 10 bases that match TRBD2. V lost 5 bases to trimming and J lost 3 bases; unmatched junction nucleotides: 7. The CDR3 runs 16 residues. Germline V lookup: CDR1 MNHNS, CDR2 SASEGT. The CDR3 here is CASSILLAGIYNEQFF. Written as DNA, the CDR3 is TGTGCCAGCAGTATTTTACTAGCGGGAATCTACAATGAGCAGTTCTTC.

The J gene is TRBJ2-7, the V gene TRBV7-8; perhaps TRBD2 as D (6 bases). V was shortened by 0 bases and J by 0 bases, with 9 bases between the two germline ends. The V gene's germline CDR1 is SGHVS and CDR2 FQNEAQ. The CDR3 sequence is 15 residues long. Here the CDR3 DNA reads TGTGCCAGCAGCTTAGCTGCCGGGAGCTCCTACGAGCAGTACTTC. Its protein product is CASSLAAGSSYEQYF.